The clone carrying this T cell receptor beta chain was detected ten times or more. The data are from a study of naive and memory T cell subsets. Blood and skin TCR RNA was reverse transcribed with alpha and beta constant primers. TCRdb independently ran MiXCR on the 5' RACE reads; one entry per CDR3 protein. The sample yields about 22,000 distinct CDR3 sequences, roughly 4.1% seen once. RNA was extracted from under 3 ml of whole blood of healthy adults. An oligonucleotide containing a UMI was ligated to the 3' end of TCR cDNA. Reverse transcription used DNase-treated unsorted total RNA, aiming for roughly 1 to 1,100 ng. V was pared by 3 bases and J by 4 bases, with 13 bases between. This CDR3 spans 14 amino acids. Germline V gives CDR1 LGHDT, CDR2 YNNKEL (reference sequence).

This TCR was sampled from a male donor in good health. The V call is TRBV3-1, the J call TRBJ2-7; D remains unclear. CDR3 nucleotides: TGTGCCAGCAGCCATGGCTATTCCAATTACGAGCAGTACTTC. Amino acids: CASSHGYSNYEQYF.